This is a list of T cell receptor beta chains from one sample in a study of blood T cells in healthy people across ages. TCRdb analysed the 5' RACE reads with MiXCR anew, one entry per CDR3 protein. The sample includes about 1.8 million distinct CDR3 sequences, about 50% seen only once; the top ten take around 2.1%. Sequenced sample: blood. Source of these receptors: a woman aged 40 to 50 in good health. Both conserved end residues are part of each CDR3. D genes are given only for firm matches. For some rows the clone size is stated as once, few or many, or as a class when expanded; others skip it.

- - TRBJ2-4 TRBV14 TGTGCCAGCAGCCCCCTACAATACAATGAGCAGTACTTC CASSPLQYNEQYF
once - TRBJ2-1 TRBV24-1 TGTGCCACCAGTGATAACGGACTTGTCAATGAGCAGTTCTTC CATSDNGLVNEQFF
- TRBD1 TRBJ1-4 TRBV20-1 TGCAGCAGACAGGGCTTCACTGCAACTAATGAAAAACTGTTTTTT CSRQGFTATNEKLFF
- TRBD1 TRBJ1-2 TRBV7-2 TGTGCCAGCAGCGTTACAGGGGGCGGCGGCTATGGCTCCACCTTC CASSVTGGGGYGSTF
- TRBD1 TRBJ1-6 TRBV4-2 TGTGCCAGCAGCCAAGAGGGACAGGGGGCTCGTTCACCCCTCCACTTT CASSQEGQGARSPLHF
few - TRBJ2-1 TRBV20-1 TGCAGTGCTAGGCCGGGACCCACCTACAATGAGCAGTTCTTC CSARPGPTYNEQFF
- - TRBJ2-3 TRBV24-1 TGTGCCACCACGGACAGACGCACAGATACGCAGTATTTT CATTDRRTDTQYF
once - TRBJ2-5 TRBV20-1 TGCAGTGCTAGGTTTCTGCATCGGACCCAGTACTTC CSARFLHRTQYF
- - TRBJ1-2 TRBV14 TGTGCCAGCAGCCAAGATGTCGACTATGGCTACACCTTC CASSQDVDYGYTF
- - TRBJ2-1 TRBV20-1 TGCAGTGCTCAACCAAATCAGCATGAGCAGTTCTTC CSAQPNQHEQFF
once TRBD1 TRBJ1-2 TRBV4-1 TGCGCCAGCAGCCAGACAGGGGGAGAAGGCTACACCTTC CASSQTGGEGYTF
- TRBD1 TRBJ1-1 TRBV27 TGTGCCAGCAGACTGGGACAGGTTAACGGAGCTTTCTTT CASRLGQVNGAFF
few TRBD2 TRBJ2-1 TRBV4-3 TGCGCCAGCAGCCAAGTACCTAGCGGTTTGGCCTACAATGAGCAGTTCTTC CASSQVPSGLAYNEQFF
- - TRBJ1-6 TRBV4-3 TGCGCCAGCAGCCTCCTCGGGGAGGGGAATTCACCCCTCCACTTT CASSLLGEGNSPLHF
few - TRBJ1-2 TRBV10-3 TGTGCCATCAGTGATAACAGGGTTGGCTACACCTTC CAISDNRVGYTF
few - TRBJ1-2 TRBV29-1 TGCAGCGTTACTCAACAGGGCTTTCTTTATGGCTACACCTTC CSVTQQGFLYGYTF
few - TRBJ2-1 TRBV29-1 TGCAGCGTAGTGGGACTTATCAATGAGCAGTTCTTC CSVVGLINEQFF
- - TRBJ1-2 TRBV6-6 TGTGCCAGCAGTCCCCAGACTGGCCGTGGCTACACCTTC CASSPQTGRGYTF
- TRBD2 TRBJ2-1 TRBV7-2 TGTGCCAGCAGCTTACGACTAGCGGGGAACCCCTACAATGAGCAGTTCTTC CASSLRLAGNPYNEQFF
- TRBD1 TRBJ2-1 TRBV9 TGTGCCAGCAGCGTAGAAGGACAGGGGGCGCGTGGGAATGAGCAGTTCTTC CASSVEGQGARGNEQFF
- TRBD1 TRBJ2-1 TRBV6-5 TGTGCCAGCAGTTCGAGTAGCGAGACAGGGACCTACAATGAGCAGTTCTTC CASSSSSETGTYNEQFF
few - TRBJ1-2 TRBV7-2 TGTGCCAGCAGCCTCCACAGGGACTCCAGAGTCCATGGCTACACCTTC CASSLHRDSRVHGYTF
few - TRBJ1-6 TRBV4-3 TGCGCCAGCAGCCAAGATCTAGACAGACGGTATTCACCCCTCCACTTT CASSQDLDRRYSPLHF
few - TRBJ2-5 TRBV5-1 TGCGCCAGCAGCTTGGGTGCGATGGGGAACCAAGAGACCCAGTACTTC CASSLGAMGNQETQYF
many - TRBJ2-6 TRBV5-1 TGCGCCAGCAGCCCATCGCTTTCCGGGGCCAACGTCCTGACTTTC CASSPSLSGANVLTF
- TRBD2 TRBJ2-3 TRBV24-1 TGTGCCACCAGTGATGAAAAGCGGGGGAGCACAGATACGCAGTATTTT CATSDEKRGSTDTQYF
- - TRBJ2-7 TRBV15 TGTGCCACCAGCGGGAAGAGCTCCTACGAGCAGTACTTC CATSGKSSYEQYF
- TRBD1 TRBJ1-4 TRBV27 TGTGCCAGCAGTTTAAGGAGGAGGGGGCCGGTAAATGAAAAACTGTTTTTT CASSLRRRGPVNEKLFF
- TRBD2 TRBJ2-1 TRBV29-1 TGCAGCGTAGAGCCGGGGGGGCAAAATGAGCAGTTCTTC CSVEPGGQNEQFF
- - TRBJ1-5 TRBV3-1 TGTGCCAGCGGGTGGACAAGCAATCAGCCCCAGCATTTT CASGWTSNQPQHF
- - TRBJ2-3 TRBV25-1 TGTGCCAGCAGTGAATGGGACTGGGCGGATACGCAGTATTTT CASSEWDWADTQYF
- TRBD1 TRBJ2-2 TRBV9 TGTGCCAGCAGCGTCATACAGGGGACCACCGGGGAGCTGTTTTTT CASSVIQGTTGELFF
- - TRBJ1-1 TRBV12-3/TRBV12-4 TGTGCCAGCAGTCTGCCGGGGGGCGCGTGGACTGAAGCTTTCTTT CASSLPGGAWTEAFF
- TRBD1 TRBJ2-7 TRBV28 TGTGCCAGCAGTTCCCCGAGGATCTCGGACAGGGCGACCTACGAGCAGTACTTC CASSSPRISDRATYEQYF
- TRBD1 TRBJ1-3 TRBV12-3/TRBV12-4 TGTGCCAGCAGCGCCAGGACAGGGGCTGGAAACACCATATATTTT CASSARTGAGNTIYF
- TRBD2 TRBJ2-3 TRBV7-2 TGTGCCGGCAGCGCGGCGGGACTAAATGCAGATACGCAGTATTTT CAGSAAGLNADTQYF
- TRBD1 TRBJ2-5 TRBV20-1 TGCAGTGCTAGCAGACAGGGGCAGTACTTC CSASRQGQYF
few - TRBJ2-3 TRBV20-1 TGCAGTGCTAGAGCTCAGAACACAGATACGCAGTATTTT CSARAQNTDTQYF
few TRBD2 TRBJ2-1 TRBV12-5 TGTGCTAGTGGTTGGGGGGGAGAATACAATGAGCAGTTCTTC CASGWGGEYNEQFF
few - TRBJ1-1 TRBV6-2/TRBV6-3 TGTGCCAGCACCAACACGAGGAACACTGAAGCTTTCTTT CASTNTRNTEAFF
- TRBD1 TRBJ1-5 TRBV15 TGTGCCACCAGCAGAGAGTGGGGGACAGCGAGCAATCAGCCCCAGCATTTT CATSREWGTASNQPQHF
few TRBD1 TRBJ1-5 TRBV4-2 TGTGCCAGCAGCCACCTTGGACAGGCCCCTAATCAGCCCCAGCATTTT CASSHLGQAPNQPQHF
- - TRBJ1-1 TRBV5-1 TGCGCCAGCAGCTCACAACAGGGTCGAACTGAAGCTTTCTTT CASSSQQGRTEAFF
few - TRBJ1-2 TRBV29-1 TGCAGCGTCCGGACAGAGACTGCATATGGCTACACCTTC CSVRTETAYGYTF
- TRBD1 TRBJ1-2 TRBV7-2 TGTGCCAGCAGCTCACAGACAGGGGGCAGCGATGGCTACACCTTC CASSSQTGGSDGYTF
once - TRBJ2-5 TRBV25-1 TGTGCCAGCAGTGTCTCACAGGGCTTCCAAGAGACCCAGTACTTC CASSVSQGFQETQYF
- - TRBJ1-1 TRBV11-2 TGTGCCAGCAGCTTAGTTTGGGGAATGGCGGACACTGAAGCTTTCTTT CASSLVWGMADTEAFF
many - TRBJ2-3 TRBV7-2 TGTGCCAGCAGCTTATTCTCAGATACGCAGTATTTT CASSLFSDTQYF
- - TRBJ2-1 TRBV24-1 TGTGCCACCAGTGATTTGGGGGTTGGCAATGAGCAGTTCTTC CATSDLGVGNEQFF
once - TRBJ1-2 TRBV20-1 TGTAGTGCTAGAGTAGGCAAAGTCTATGGCTACACCTTC CSARVGKVYGYTF
- - TRBJ2-7 TRBV14 TGTGCCAGCAGACTAACCGGGACCTCCTACGAGCAGTACTTC CASRLTGTSYEQYF
- - TRBJ2-2 TRBV12-5 TGTGCTAGTGGACCAGACGTACCTTTGGGAGGCACCGGGGAGCTGTTTTTT CASGPDVPLGGTGELFF
- - TRBJ1-2 TRBV7-2 TGTGCCAGCCGAGATGATACTTCAGGCTATGGCTACACCTTC CASRDDTSGYGYTF
- TRBD2 TRBJ2-3 TRBV6-5 TGTGCCAGCAGTTACTCGACCGGAGCGGGGGGGCCGGATACGCAGTATTTT CASSYSTGAGGPDTQYF